This T cell receptor (beta chain) was identified during a study of blood T cell repertoires in COVID-19. V lost 7 bases to trimming and J lost 3 bases, with 19 bases between them. The CDR3 loop spans 15 amino acids. Looked up from germline, CDR1 is SGHRS and CDR2 is YFSETQ. The repertoire was sequenced with immunoSEQ multiplex PCR; TCRdb's copy has only in-frame clones and lacks some. The sample records over 250,000 clones, roughly nine tenths being singletons. Grouping used clinical history reported by participants in a survey and questionnaire. The rearrangement links TRBV5-1 to TRBJ2-5; maybe TRBD1 (6 bases). Sequences were obtained from PBMCs or T cells enriched from blood (not recorded which). The sequence was obtained from a woman younger than 35 who had recovered from COVID-19. CDR3 protein: CASRPDGTPEETQYF. In DNA form, the CDR3 reads TGCGCCAGCCGCCCAGACGGGACACCGGAAGAGACCCAGTACTTC.